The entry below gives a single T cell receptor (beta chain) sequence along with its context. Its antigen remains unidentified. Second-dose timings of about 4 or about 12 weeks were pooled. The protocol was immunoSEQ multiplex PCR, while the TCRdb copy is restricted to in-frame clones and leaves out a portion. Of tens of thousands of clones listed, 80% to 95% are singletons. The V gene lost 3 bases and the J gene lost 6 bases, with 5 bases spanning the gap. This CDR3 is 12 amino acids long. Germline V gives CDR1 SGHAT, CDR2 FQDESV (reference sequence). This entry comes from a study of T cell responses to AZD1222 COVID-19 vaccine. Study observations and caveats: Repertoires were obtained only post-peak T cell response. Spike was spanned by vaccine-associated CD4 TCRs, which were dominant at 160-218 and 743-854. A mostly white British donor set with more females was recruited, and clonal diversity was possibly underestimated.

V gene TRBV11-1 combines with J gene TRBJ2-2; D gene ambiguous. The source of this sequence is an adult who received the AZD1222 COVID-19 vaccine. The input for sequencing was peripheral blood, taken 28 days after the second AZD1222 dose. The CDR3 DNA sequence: TGTGCCAGCAGCTTGAATGCCGGGGAGCTGTTTTTT. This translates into CASSLNAGELFF.